This TCR beta chain was identified in a study of vaccination and CD4 T cells after COVID-19. Findings of the study overall: Researchers report that 304 of 307 vaccine-specific clones in convalescent patients proved spike mono-reactive.

Researchers used the Oncomine TCR Beta short-read assay to sequence DNA from cultured CD4+ T cells. Genomic DNA was taken out of cultured CD4+ T cells by extraction. TCRdb called the PCR reads again in MiXCR, with one record for every CDR3 protein. The sample has 11,000 or so distinct CDR3 sequences, 40% seen once; the top ten hold roughly 21%. Regarding this clonotype: Its antigen is currently unknown.

Treatment described: roughly nine-day PBMC culture with coronavirus spike peptide pools or control peptides (ViraFEST assay). CD4+ T lymphocytes from the unexposed donor were collected before the COVID-19 pandemic (2011-2018). Per well, 2 million or so PBMCs were cultured in the presence of roughly 10 IU/ml IL-2 and 9 to 10 ug/ml peptide pools. In germline, CDR1 is SQVTM, CDR2 ANQGSEA. The CDR3 covers 12 residues. V lost 4 bases and J 0 bases, leaving 6 bases between the germline ends. This chain connects TRBV29-1 to TRBJ1-2; D not resolved. The origin of this receptor is a human donor in good health. Sequencing was carried out using CD4+ T cells from blood, cultured in vitro. The CDR3 sequence: CSVVSANYGYTF. CDR3 DNA sequence: TGCAGCGTTGTTTCAGCTAACTATGGCTACACCTTC. Full variable domain (remainder filled in from reference TRBV29-1 and TRBJ1-2): SAVISQKPSRDICQRGTSLTIQCQVDSQVTMMFWYRQQPGQSLTLIATANQGSEATYESGFVIDKFPISRPNLTFSTLTVSNMSPEDSSIYLCSVVSANYGYTFGSGTRLTVV.